Listed below are T cell receptor beta chains from one sample, sequenced in a study of T cells after yellow fever vaccination. TCRdb re-called the 5' RACE reads with MiXCR, one entry per CDR3 protein. The sample contains 300,000 to 400,000 distinct CDR3 sequences, about 4% of which appear only once. The input for sequencing was PBMCs, taken 5 days after the yellow fever booster vaccination. All receptors derive from a man aged 18-30 years who received the YFV17D yellow fever vaccine. The CDR3 runs from the conserved cysteine through the conserved F or W. A D gene is named only where the DNA matches it firmly. The listing skips clone size in some rows; elsewhere it reads once, few, many or a size class.

j_gene: TRBJ2-3; d_gene: TRBD2; abundance: few; v_gene: TRBV5-4; CDR3nt: TGTGCCAGCAGCTTGCCCGCCGGGGGACTAGCGGACCTCACAGATACGCAGTATTTT; CDR3aa: CASSLPAGGLADLTDTQYF
j_gene: TRBJ2-2; d_gene: NA; abundance: few; v_gene: TRBV3-1; CDR3nt: TGTGCCAGCAGCCAAATAGCGGGACAGGTGACTTATTCGAACACCGGGGAGCTGTTTTTT; CDR3aa: CASSQIAGQVTYSNTGELFF
j_gene: TRBJ2-1; d_gene: NA; abundance: many; v_gene: TRBV18; CDR3nt: TGTGCCAGCTCGCCCTGGCGGGGAAACAATGAGCAGTTCTTC; CDR3aa: CASSPWRGNNEQFF
j_gene: TRBJ1-5; d_gene: NA; abundance: NA; v_gene: TRBV20-1; CDR3nt: TGCAGTGCTCCCGGGGGGCAACCTAATCAGCCCCAGCATTTT; CDR3aa: CSAPGGQPNQPQHF
j_gene: TRBJ2-3; d_gene: TRBD1; abundance: few; v_gene: TRBV10-3; CDR3nt: TGTGCCATCAGAGGGGCAACCGGGACAGGGGTCGCAGATACGCAGTATTTT; CDR3aa: CAIRGATGTGVADTQYF
j_gene: TRBJ2-5; d_gene: NA; abundance: NA; v_gene: TRBV5-1; CDR3nt: TGCGCCAGCAGCTTGGGGGACCCAGAGACCCAGTACTTC; CDR3aa: CASSLGDPETQYF
j_gene: TRBJ2-7; d_gene: TRBD1; abundance: few; v_gene: TRBV7-2; CDR3nt: TGTGCCAGCAGCTTAGGGGCAGGGACAGCCACCGAGCAGTACTTC; CDR3aa: CASSLGAGTATEQYF
j_gene: TRBJ2-6; d_gene: NA; abundance: NA; v_gene: TRBV12-3/TRBV12-4; CDR3nt: TGTGCCAGCAGACACAGCCCTTGGGCCAACGTCCTGACTTTC; CDR3aa: CASRHSPWANVLTF
j_gene: TRBJ1-1; d_gene: TRBD1; abundance: few; v_gene: TRBV29-1; CDR3nt: TGCAGCGGAACAGGGGGTCGGAGCACTGAAGCTTTCTTT; CDR3aa: CSGTGGRSTEAFF
j_gene: TRBJ2-7; d_gene: TRBD1; abundance: few; v_gene: TRBV6-5; CDR3nt: TGTGCCAGCAACCAGAGGGACAGGGGCCACGAGCAGTACTTC; CDR3aa: CASNQRDRGHEQYF